This T cell receptor (beta chain) was sequenced in a study of blood T cell repertoires in COVID-19. Overall study: Both acute and convalescent COVID-19 samples were obtained from the United States, Italy and Spain. The cDNA or gDNA used as material had been derived from T cells, B-cell-depleted T cells, or PBMCs.

As for this clone: One junction end disagrees with the germline gene, perhaps due to a read error.

Those enrolled in Seattle joined during active infection and were followed longitudinally afterward. This CDR3 is 19 amino acids long. Germline values: CDR1 SGHVS, CDR2 FNYEAQ. Per the original methods: The authors estimated nucleated cell counts from reference gene primer amplification. Sequenced by immunoSEQ multiplex PCR; TCRdb stores in-frame clones only, minus some. The V and J calls and clone size were taken over from that table, and D and trimming were inferred from the DNA. The sample lists 100,000 to 150,000 clones; approximately 74% were seen once. The J gene is TRBJ2-2, the V gene TRBV7-6, with 14 bases that match TRBD2. Sequenced sample: peripheral blood. The receptor was derived from an elderly man with COVID-19, enrolled during active disease. CDR3 nucleotide sequence: TGTGCCAGCAGCCCCCCCGACGCGGGACTAGCGGGAGCACACCGGGGAGCTGTTTTT. It specifies CASSPPDAGLAGAHRGAVF. Full variable domain (remainder filled in from reference TRBV7-6 and TRBJ2-2): GAGVSQSPRYKVTKRGQDVALRCDPISGHVSLYWYRQALGQGPEFLTYFNYEAQQDKSGLPNDRFSAERPEGSISTLTIQRTEQRDSAMYRCASSPPDAGLAGAHRGAVFGEGSRLTVL.